Shown below are 30 T cell receptor beta chains from a single sample sequenced in a study of response to subunit inactivated influenza vaccine. TCRdb re-called the RT-PCR reads through MiXCR, storing one row per CDR3 protein. The repertoire holds roughly 670,000 distinct CDR3 sequences, with 11% to 15% as singletons. The sequencing used PBMCs from blood, collected roughly 2 weeks before vaccination. These receptors were collected from a man in his fifties who received an inactivated influenza vaccine.

This clonotype was detected a few times. The chain carries TRBV9 and TRBJ2-1; possible D gene TRBD2, 5 bases. Trimming took off 0 bases at V and 0 bases at J, with 7 bases between the two ends. Germline assignment: CDR1 SGDLS and CDR2 YYNGEE. This CDR3 is 15 amino acids long. This CDR3 reads CASSVAGDSYNEQFF. The CDR3, as DNA: TGTGCCAGCAGCGTAGCCGGGGACTCCTACAATGAGCAGTTCTTC. Combining the CDR3 with reference TRBV9 and TRBJ2-1 gives the whole variable domain DSGVTQTPKHLITATGQRVTLRCSPRSGDLSVYWYQQSLDQGLQFLIQYYNGEERAKGNILERFSAQQFPDLHSELNLSSLELGDSALYFCASSVAGDSYNEQFFGPGTRLTVL.

This clonotype was detected only a few times. The J gene is TRBJ2-2, the V gene TRBV9, with a possible D match to TRBD2 (5 bases). The CDR3 covers 14 residues. The V gene lost 3 bases and the J gene lost 2 bases, with 8 bases spanning the gap. Germline-derived CDR1 and CDR2 are SGDLS and YYNGEE. CDR3 in amino acids: CASSAGVNTGELFF. Here the CDR3 DNA reads TGTGCCAGCAGCGCCGGGGTAAACACCGGGGAGCTGTTTTTT.

The chain carries TRBV20-1 and TRBJ1-3, with D unresolved. The length of the CDR3 is 14 residues. Trimming left V 1 base short and J 0 bases short, with 7 bases between. From germline, CDR1 is DFQATT and CDR2 SNEGSKA (reference sequence). CDR3: CSARAWSSGNTIYF. The DNA for the CDR3 is TGCAGTGCTAGAGCATGGAGCTCTGGAAACACCATATATTTT.

This clonotype occurred a few times. A read error may account for a junction end that differs from germline. The V and J genes are TRBV7-2 and TRBJ1-4, with D possibly matching TRBD1 (5 bases). Germline CDR1 SGHTA, CDR2 FQGNSA. This CDR3 is built from 11 residues. CDR3 protein: CASRLGDALFF. The CDR3 DNA follows: TGTGCCAGCAGATTAGGGGATGCGCTGTTTTTT.

J is TRBJ2-1 and V is TRBV5-1, with 9 bases aligning to TRBD1. There are 15 residues in the CDR3. Germline-derived CDR1 and CDR2 are SGHRS and YFSETQ. V gave up 0 bases and J gave up 8 bases; unmatched junction bases: 6. This chain's CDR3 is CASSLATDRGHEQFF. CDR3 coding DNA: TGCGCCAGCAGCTTGGCCACGGACAGGGGTCATGAGCAGTTCTTC.

This chain connects TRBV3-1 to TRBJ2-3, with D uncertain. CDR3 length equals 13 residues. Germline values: CDR1 LGHDT, CDR2 YNNKEL (reference sequence). Trimming removed 1 base from V and 5 bases from J, with 7 bases in between. The CDR3 DNA is TGTGCCAGCAGCCAAGTTAGACGAGATACGCAGTATTTT. It codes for CASSQVRRDTQYF.

The V gene is TRBV20-1, the J gene TRBJ1-1; D uncertain. This CDR3 region has 12 residues. CDR1 and CDR2 (germline): DFQATT, SNEGSKA (reference sequence). This CDR3 reads CRFSWRNTEAFF. The DNA for the CDR3 is TGCCGATTTTCTTGGAGGAATACTGAAGCTTTCTTT.

V gene TRBV20-1 combines with J gene TRBJ2-7, with D possibly matching TRBD2 (5 bases). V lost 3 bases, J lost 3 bases, and 12 bases lay in between. Germline V gene lookup returns CDR1 DFQATT and CDR2 SNEGSKA (reference sequence). The CDR3 covers 13 residues. This chain's CDR3 is CSARRARNYEQYF. Here the CDR3 DNA reads TGCAGTGCTAGGAGGGCTCGAAACTACGAGCAGTACTTC.

The table lists this clonotype with many counts. Written as DNA, the CDR3 is TGTGCCACTGCCGGGACAGGGGGGGACGAGCAGTACTTC. Translation: CATAGTGGDEQYF. The chain uses TRBV2 and TRBJ2-7; TRBD1 aligns across 11 bases. This CDR3 has 13 amino acids. CDR1 is SNHLY, CDR2 FYNNEI, per germline. V lost 10 bases and J lost 5; bases outside the gene matches: 7.

The J gene is TRBJ2-1, the V gene TRBV4-3; D unclear. Germline lookup yields CDR1 LGHNA and CDR2 YSLEER. CDR3 length equals 15 residues. The germline V and J ends were trimmed by 0 bases and 4 bases, with 10 bases remaining between them. CDR3 bases: TGCGCCAGCAGCCAAGACAGGACGCCTTACAATGAGCAGTTCTTC. Translation: CASSQDRTPYNEQFF.

The rearrangement uses TRBV20-1 and TRBJ2-3, with D possibly TRBD1 on 5 matching bases. Germline V gives CDR1 DFQATT, CDR2 SNEGSKA (reference sequence). With 3 bases removed from V and 4 bases from J, the gap between germline ends came to 11 bases. There are 13 residues in the CDR3. The CDR3 region is CSASRGVSDTQYF. CDR3 coding DNA: TGCAGTGCTAGTAGGGGCGTCTCAGATACGCAGTATTTT.

In its sample, this clonotype was seen a few times. The chain couples TRBV12-3 or TRBV12-4 to TRBJ1-5, with 7 bases that match TRBD1. J gave up 5 bases and V 3 bases, and 4 bases lay outside the gene matches. The length of the CDR3 is 14 residues. CDR3 in amino acids: CASSFTGEHQPQHF. For the CDR3, the DNA is TGTGCCAGCAGTTTTACAGGGGAGCATCAGCCCCAGCATTTT.

The chain recombines TRBV5-1 with TRBJ1-2, with D tentatively TRBD1 (6 bases). Trimming left V 4 bases short and J 6 bases short, with 25 bases between. The CDR3 runs to 17 residues. CDR1 is SGHRS and CDR2 is YFSETQ in the germline V gene. The CDR3 protein is CASSLPTGLGAGDGYTF. CDR3 in DNA: TGCGCCAGCAGCCTACCTACCGGGTTGGGCGCAGGGGATGGCTACACCTTC.

This clonotype was recorded many times. The gene calls are TRBV7-2 and TRBJ2-5; D unclear. The ends were cut back, 9 bases at V and 1 base at J, with 15 bases in the middle. The length of the CDR3 is 14 residues. Germline CDR1 and CDR2: SGHTA and FQGNSA. The CDR3 DNA reads TGTGCCAGTCAACTAACGGTGGCCCAAGAGACCCAGTACTTC. It yields the protein CASQLTVAQETQYF.

J is TRBJ1-5 and V is TRBV20-1; 7 bases match TRBD1. J was trimmed by 3 bases and V by 2 bases; bases with no gene match: 4. CDR1 is DFQATT, CDR2 SNEGSKA, per germline (reference sequence). The CDR3 runs 14 residues. The CDR3 protein is CSARKGTVNQPQHF. In DNA form, the CDR3 reads TGCAGTGCTAGAAAAGGGACAGTCAATCAGCCCCAGCATTTT.

This clonotype came up a few times. The V and J genes are TRBV19 and TRBJ1-2; TRBD1 agrees at 8 bases. The trim removed 6 bases at V and 5 bases at J, leaving 8 bases unmatched. Germline values: CDR1 LNHDA, CDR2 SQIVND (reference sequence). The CDR3 sequence is 14 residues long. Written as DNA, the CDR3 is TGTGCCAGTAGCAAAGACAGGGGCCGGTATGGCTACACCTTC. Residues: CASSKDRGRYGYTF.

CDR3 coding DNA: TGTGCCAGCAGCACTGACAGGGTCGGCGAGCAGTACTTC. Protein sequence: CASSTDRVGEQYF. J is TRBJ2-7 and V is TRBV9; 7 bases agree with TRBD1. The CDR3 loop spans 13 amino acids. The V gene's germline CDR1 is SGDLS and CDR2 YYNGEE. The ends lost 4 bases at V and 6 bases at J; junction bases unmatched: 7.

J is TRBJ2-1 and V is TRBV6-2 or TRBV6-3; 7 bases agree with TRBD2. The germline V gene encodes CDR1 MNHEY and CDR2 SVGEGT. The CDR3 extends over 12 amino acids. V lost 5 bases and J lost 10; bases outside the gene matches: 5. For the CDR3, the DNA is TGTGCCAGCAGTCGGCGGGAGTCGGAGCAGTTCTTC. Translating gives CASSRRESEQFF.

The chain uses TRBV20-1 and TRBJ2-1, with 11 positions matching TRBD2. The CDR3 totals 16 residues. With 1 base clipped from V and 4 bases from J, the junction kept 6 bases outside the gene matches. CDR1 and CDR2 (germline): DFQATT, SNEGSKA (reference sequence). The CDR3 DNA sequence: TGCAGTGCTAGAGGCGGGACTAGCGGCCAATACAATGAGCAGTTCTTC. Translating gives CSARGGTSGQYNEQFF.

This clonotype has just a few counts. The chain recombines TRBV20-1 with TRBJ1-1, with D perhaps TRBD1 (5 bases). V gave up 3 bases and J gave up 3 bases, with 14 bases separating them. Germline CDR1 is DFQATT and CDR2 is SNEGSKA (reference sequence). CDR3 length: 14 residues. In DNA, the CDR3 is TGCAGTGCTAGTGTTCCCCTGGGGCACACTGAAGCTTTCTTT. It specifies CSASVPLGHTEAFF.

This chain links TRBV24-1 with TRBJ2-7; 7 bases line up with TRBD1. CDR3 length: 13 residues. Germline V CDR1 and CDR2: KGHDR, SFDVKD. The V gene end was trimmed by 7 bases and the J gene end by 0 bases; junction bases not matched to a gene: 2. CDR3 region: CATRGDSSYEQYF. The CDR3 DNA reads as TGTGCCACCAGGGGGGACAGCTCCTACGAGCAGTACTTC.

V is TRBV7-9 and J is TRBJ1-2; D is ambiguous. The CDR3 is 13 residues long. CDR1 is SEHNR and CDR2 is FQNEAQ in the germline V gene (reference sequence). Trimming took off 1 base at V and 8 bases at J, with 11 bases between the two ends. The CDR3 bases are TGTGCCAGCAGCTTAGAAGCCCCGCGGGGCTACACCTTC. Encoded protein: CASSLEAPRGYTF.

This sequence joins TRBV5-5 and TRBJ2-7; the D gene is possibly TRBD1 (7 bases). CDR3 length: 14 residues. V gave up 4 bases and J gave up 5 bases, with 16 bases separating them. Germline CDR1 and CDR2: SGHKS and YYEKEE (reference sequence). CDR3 region: CASSLQGGGNEQYF. Here the CDR3 DNA reads TGTGCCAGCAGCCTTCAGGGGGGTGGCAACGAGCAGTACTTC.

For the CDR3, the DNA is TGTGCCATCCAGAACCGGGATACGCAGTATTTT. Translating it yields CAIQNRDTQYF. The chain uses TRBV10-3 and TRBJ2-3; D is ambiguous. The CDR3 is 11 amino acids. CDR1 and CDR2 from the germline V gene are ENHRY and SYGVKD. V gave up 8 bases and J gave up 6 bases, with 9 bases separating them.

This clonotype was detected many times. J is TRBJ1-2 and V is TRBV3-1, with 8 bases that match TRBD1. With V trimmed by 0 bases and J by 2 bases, 11 bases remained unmatched. CDR3 length: 18 amino acids. Per germline, CDR1 LGHDT and CDR2 YNNKEL (reference sequence). The CDR3 region is CASSQDHGGQVYNYGYTF. CDR3 DNA: TGTGCCAGCAGCCAAGATCACGGGGGACAGGTCTACAACTATGGCTACACCTTC. Using reference TRBV3-1 and TRBJ1-2 for the parts outside the CDR3, the full variable domain is DTAVSQTPKYLVTQMGNDKSIKCEQNLGHDTMYWYKQDSKKFLKIMFSYNNKELIINETVPNRFSPKSPDKAHLNLHINSLELGDSAVYFCASSQDHGGQVYNYGYTFGSGTRLTVV.

This clonotype was seen a few times. This chain links TRBV10-3 with TRBJ2-7; 15 bases fit TRBD2. The germline CDR1 and CDR2 sequences are ENHRY and SYGVKD. This CDR3 spans 15 amino acids. The junction had 3 bases not matched to a gene; V was cut back by 3 bases and J by 6 bases. In DNA, the CDR3 is TGTGCCATCAGTGAAGGACTAGCGGGGGGGCTCGAGCAGTACTTC. It translates to CAISEGLAGGLEQYF.

The V gene is TRBV5-1, the J gene TRBJ2-5; TRBD1 agrees at 7 bases. The CDR3 length is 12 residues. Germline assignment: CDR1 SGHRS and CDR2 YFSETQ. Trimming removed 4 bases from V and 6 bases from J; junction bases left unmatched: 3. The CDR3 spells CASSEQGKTQYF. In DNA, the CDR3 is TGCGCCAGCAGCGAACAGGGGAAGACCCAGTACTTC.

This clonotype was seen only a few times. The V and J genes are TRBV30 and TRBJ2-7, with a weak D call TRBD1 (6 bases). CDR1 and CDR2 (germline): GTSNPN, SVGIG (reference sequence). The CDR3 loop spans 12 amino acids. Deletions cut 1 base from V and 2 bases from J, with 6 bases between. The CDR3 nucleotides are TGTGCCTGGAGTGCAGGGGCCTACGAGCAGTACTTC. Its protein is CAWSAGAYEQYF. Together with reference TRBV30 and TRBJ2-7, the CDR3 gives the full variable domain: SQTIHQWPATLVQPVGSPLSLECTVEGTSNPNLYWYRQAAGRGLQLLFYSVGIGQISSEVPQNLSASRPQDRQFILSSKKLLLSDSGFYLCAWSAGAYEQYFGPGTRLTVT.

This clonotype was seen a handful of times. The gene calls are TRBV5-6 and TRBJ2-2; perhaps TRBD2 as D (5 bases). The CDR3 is 15 amino acids. Trimming left V 3 bases short and J 0 bases short, with 9 bases between. The germline V gene encodes CDR1 SGHDT and CDR2 YYEEEE. As DNA, the CDR3 is TGTGCCAGCAGCTCCCCGCGGGCGAACACCGGGGAGCTGTTTTTT. The encoded protein is CASSSPRANTGELFF. The full variable domain, with the rest looked up from reference TRBV5-6 and TRBJ2-2, is DAGVTQSPTHLIKTRGQQVTLRCSPKSGHDTVSWYQQALGQGPQFIFQYYEEEERQRGNFPDRFSGHQFPNYSSELNVNALLLGDSALYLCASSSPRANTGELFFGEGSRLTVL.

The genes are TRBV7-2 and TRBJ2-3; unclear D gene. CDR1 is SGHTA and CDR2 is FQGNSA in the germline V gene. The CDR3 extends over 16 amino acids. Trimming removed 1 base from V and 4 bases from J, with 15 bases in between. The CDR3: CASSLGVVSLPDTQYF. CDR3 bases: TGTGCCAGCAGCTTAGGGGTCGTGAGCCTCCCAGATACGCAGTATTTT.